This T cell receptor (beta chain) appears in the sequencing data of a study of blood T cells in healthy people across ages. Of note for this clonotype: The antigen is undetermined.

Together with a sample-barcoded 5' primer, a J-beta primer mix was included in a second PCR lasting roughly 6 to 12 cycles. TCRdb fed the 5' RACE reads into MiXCR, producing one record per CDR3 protein. The sample lists hundreds of thousands of distinct CDR3 sequences, around three fifths occurring once. Germline CDR1 is DFQATT and CDR2 is SNEGSKA (reference sequence). V lost 0 bases, J lost 0 bases, and 14 bases stayed unmatched. This CDR3 spans 20 amino acids. Study-level points and caveats: It was held that diversity estimates obtained from one million T cells represented underestimates. When set beside aged donors, long-lived donors presented more naive CD4+ cells and higher diversity. Roughly linear declines in TCR beta diversity per million T cells occurred with age.

This receptor was identified in a man in his forties or fifties in good health. This sequence joins TRBV20-1 and TRBJ1-4; 9 bases are shared with TRBD1. What was sequenced was blood. The CDR3 region has the DNA TGCAGTGCTAGAGACCAAGGCCCGGGACAGGGTCTTGCAACTAATGAAAAACTGTTTTTT. The encoded protein is CSARDQGPGQGLATNEKLFF.